This TCR beta chain originates from a study of T and B cells in COVID-19 patients. This clonotype has just a few counts. Per germline, CDR1 SGHNT and CDR2 YYREEE (reference sequence). The CDR3 sequence is 15 residues long. The V segment lost 5 bases and the J segment 6 bases; nucleotides outside the gene matches: 8. Blood genomic DNA input for TRB amplification was 250-500 ng. Multiplex PCR with BIOMED2 TRB-A/B primer pools amplified TRB rearrangements. Via MiXCR, TCRdb re-called the multiplex PCR reads, giving one row per CDR3 protein. The sample yields 7,000 to 8,500 distinct CDR3 sequences, about 23% seen once.

The rearrangement links TRBV5-4 to TRBJ1-4; the match to TRBD1 covers 9 bases. This TCR came from a human donor who had recovered from COVID-19. Sequenced sample: blood. The CDR3 spells CASSQAGTGYEKLFF. For the CDR3, the DNA is TGTGCCAGCAGTCAGGCCGGGACAGGGTATGAAAAACTGTTTTTT.